This T cell receptor beta chain is from a study of T cell responses to AZD1222 COVID-19 vaccine. Study-wide results and caveats: Spike-spanning, vaccine-associated CD4 TCRs were dominant at 160-218 and 743-854.

Germline-derived CDR1 and CDR2 are LGHNA and YNFKEQ. The CDR3 is 16 residues long. Trimming at V came to 0 bases and at J to 5 bases, leaving 6 bases not matched to a gene. A note on this clone: Its specificity is unknown.

The table came from immunoSEQ multiplex PCR; TCRdb's copy has only in-frame clones and leaves some out. The data show 100,000 to 150,000 clones, with approximately 90% seen just once and 11% held by the top ten. Sequencing used peripheral blood, obtained on day 0 of MenACWY control vaccination. This clonotype was sampled from an adult in good health. The chain couples TRBV4-2 to TRBJ2-3; 9 bases are shared with TRBD2. CDR3 DNA: TGTGCCAGCAGCCAAGAGGGCGGGAGGGCCGAAGATACGCAGTATTTT. As protein: CASSQEGGRAEDTQYF.